Presented here are 7 T cell receptor beta chains from one specimen sequenced in a study of shared clonotypes between healthy human individuals. Here immunoSEQ multiplex PCR was the method, and the copy in TCRdb shows in-frame clones only, minus some. The sample lists about 550,000 clones, just under 97% occurring once. Terminally differentiated effector memory CD45RA+ cells were left out of the naive CD8 fraction, which was CD45RO-negative and positively selected for CCR7. Material for sequencing was naive CD8+ T cells sorted from blood. These receptors all stem from a woman under 40 in good health.

The rearrangement joins TRBV2 to TRBJ2-2, with D uncertain. The CDR3 length is 14 residues. CDR1 and CDR2 from the germline V gene are SNHLY and FYNNEI. V was shortened by 4 bases and J by 2 bases, with 8 bases between the two germline ends. DNA of the CDR3: TGTGCCAGCAGTGCGGCACCAAACACCGGGGAGCTGTTTTTT. Translation gives CASSAAPNTGELFF.

The chain combines TRBV11-2 with TRBJ2-5; no clear D. CDR1 and CDR2 (germline): SGHAT, FQNNGV. CDR3 length: 13 residues. V lost 0 bases and J lost 5, with 7 bases in between. The CDR3 sequence: CASSLEMGETQYF. In DNA form, the CDR3 reads TGTGCCAGCAGCTTAGAGATGGGGGAGACCCAGTACTTC.

This clone was detected only once. The V and J genes are TRBV10-3 and TRBJ2-3, with 10 bases matching TRBD2. With V trimmed by 3 bases and J by 4 bases, 19 bases remained unmatched. Germline lookup yields CDR1 ENHRY and CDR2 SYGVKD. There are 20 residues in the CDR3. CDR3 loop: CAISDRGTSVTRAGADTQYF. CDR3 coding DNA: TGTGCCATCAGTGATAGAGGGACTAGCGTAACCCGGGCCGGGGCAGATACGCAGTATTTT.

The gene calls are TRBV29-1 and TRBJ1-2; D gene uncertain. V gave up 5 bases and J gave up 3 bases, with 7 bases separating them. CDR1 and CDR2 from the germline V gene are SQVTM and ANQGSEA. The CDR3 runs 11 residues. Here the CDR3 DNA reads TGCAGCGTTCTTGTCGACTATGGCTACACCTTC. Amino acid sequence: CSVLVDYGYTF.

The chain links TRBV28 to TRBJ1-1; D ambiguous. V lost 2 bases, J lost 4 bases, and 8 bases lay in between. Germline values: CDR1 MDHEN, CDR2 SYDVKM. There are 13 residues in the CDR3. The CDR3 loop reads CASSLVGSTEAFF. In DNA, the CDR3 is TGTGCCAGCAGTTTAGTTGGGAGCACTGAAGCTTTCTTT.

The CDR3 DNA sequence: TGCGCCAGCAGTCGACGCCTAGCGGGAGACCCGGATGAGCAGTTCTTC. Protein sequence: CASSRRLAGDPDEQFF. The V call is TRBV4-1, the J call TRBJ2-1; 10 bases align to TRBD2. Germline lookup yields CDR1 MGHRA and CDR2 YSYEKL. CDR3 length: 16 residues. V was clipped by 6 bases and J by 8 bases; unmatched bases: 13.

The chain links TRBV19 to TRBJ2-3; D gene uncertain. Trimming stripped 8 bases from V and 0 bases from J, with 9 bases between. The CDR3 is 13 amino acids. Looked up from germline, CDR1 is LNHDA and CDR2 is SQIVND (reference sequence). The CDR3 coding sequence is TGTGCCAGTCGGCTGGGAAGCACAGATACGCAGTATTTT. This sequence encodes CASRLGSTDTQYF.